These 16 T cell receptor beta chains originate from one sample sequenced in a study of tumor and adjacent non-tumor tissue in lung cancer. No cell sorting was done before RNA was extracted from the tissue. The normal lung tissue was taken more than 3 cm from the tumor edge. TCRbeta libraries were built with three rounds of nested PCR, modified from ARM-PCR. TCRdb analysed the multiplex PCR reads with MiXCR anew, one entry per CDR3 protein. The sample lists 50,000 to 60,000 distinct CDR3 sequences; around two thirds were seen once. The specimen sequenced was distant non-tumor lung tissue. These receptors all stem from a woman aged 55-69 years with non-small cell lung cancer.

In the case of this clonotype: One end of the junction varies from germline; a read error may be responsible. The J gene is TRBJ1-6, the V gene TRBV11-3, with D possibly TRBD1 on 6 matching bases. This CDR3 region has 15 residues. Germline-derived CDR1 and CDR2 are SGHNT and YENEEA. This CDR3 reads CVSCLEDRYNSPFHF. In DNA, the CDR3 is TGTGTCAGCTGCTTAGAGGACAGATATAATTCACCCTTCCACTTT.

As to this clonotype: A read error may produce the germline difference seen at one junction end. The J gene is TRBJ1-6, the V gene TRBV6-2 or TRBV6-3, with 7 nucleotides matching TRBD1. CDR1 MNHEY and CDR2 SVGEGT come from the germline V gene. The CDR3 runs to 14 residues. The CDR3 bases are TGTGCTAGCAGTTACAGGGGTTCTGATTCACCCCTCCACTTT. As protein: CASSYRGSDSPLHF.

In this sample, this clonotype turned up once. V and J are TRBV4-3 and TRBJ2-3; D may match TRBD1 or TRBD2 (5 bases each). Germline CDR1 reads LGHNA; CDR2 reads YSLEER. V lost 7 bases to trimming and J lost 7 bases, with 21 bases between them. CDR3 length equals 15 residues. DNA for the CDR3: TGCGCCAGCAATCAAGGGGCTAGAGGGGCATATACGCAGTATTTT. As protein: CASNQGARGAYTQYF.

This clonotype has just one count. A read error may be the cause here, since a much bigger clone is one base away. The V gene is TRBV20-1, the J gene TRBJ1-2; D call uncertain. The CDR3 sequence is 14 residues long. Germline CDR1 DFQATT, CDR2 SNEGSKA (reference sequence). The CDR3 reads CSAAPPGENYRYTF. The CDR3 bases are TGCAGTGCCGCCCCCCCGGGAGAAAACTATCGCTACACCTTC.

This clonotype was counted a single time. The missing conserved phenylalanine or tryptophan at the end of this CDR3 makes a read error likely. The chain combines TRBV28 with TRBJ2-1; the match to TRBD2 covers 12 bases. Germline V gene data show CDR1 as MDHEN and CDR2 as SYDVKM. The CDR3 is 15 amino acids. J gave up 6 bases and V 3 bases, and 3 bases lay outside the gene matches. The CDR3 spells CASSLTSGRTNEQFL. In nucleotides, the CDR3 is TGTGCCAGCAGTTTGACTAGCGGGAGAACCAATGAGCAGTTCTTG.

Regarding this clonotype: Because the CDR3 is missing its conserved closing phenylalanine or tryptophan, this is likely a read error. The rearrangement joins TRBV11-2 to TRBJ2-3; 8 bases line up with TRBD1. In germline, CDR1 is SGHAT, CDR2 FQNNGV. CDR3 length: 15 residues. The V segment lost 7 bases and the J segment 2 bases; nucleotides outside the gene matches: 8. DNA for the CDR3: TGTGCCAGCAACGCCGACAGGGGCGACACAGATACGCAGTATCTT. It yields the protein CASNADRGDTDTQYL.

The count of this clonotype is one. Its ends do not fully match the called genes, so a read error is possible. The V call is TRBV12-3 or TRBV12-4, the J call TRBJ2-1; 8 bases line up with TRBD2. There are 14 residues in the CDR3. The DNA for the CDR3 is TGTGCCAGCAGTCGGGGGGGCCTTACCAATGTGCAGTTCTTC. It is translated as CASSRGGLTNVQFF.

As concerns this clonotype: Compared with germline, one end of the junction differs, possibly owing to a read error. V is TRBV5-6 and J is TRBJ2-4; possible D gene TRBD1, 5 bases. CDR3 size: 15 residues. Per the germline V gene, CDR1 is SGHDT and CDR2 is YYEEEE. The CDR3 region has the DNA TGTGCTAGCAGCAAGCATGGACACGTAATTGAGACTCAGTACTTC. It encodes CASSKHGHVIETQYF.

This clonotype was observed a single time. One end of the junction is discordant with germline, which a read error may explain. The chain carries TRBV29-1 and TRBJ2-7; 7 bases fit TRBD2. The CDR3 sequence is 14 residues long. The germline V gene has CDR1 SQVTM and CDR2 ANQGSEA. CDR3 sequence reads: CSVVAGSLGREQCF. DNA of the CDR3: TGCAGCGTTGTCGCAGGGTCCCTAGGGAGGGAGCAGTGCTTC.

Notes on this clonotype: At one end, the junction sequence differs from germline, possibly due to a read error. The chain links TRBV11-2 to TRBJ1-1; no firm D call. The CDR3 runs 15 residues. Per the germline V gene, CDR1 is SGHAT and CDR2 is FQNNGV. The CDR3 sequence: CASGLDQPLNTAAFF. CDR3 bases: TGTGCCAGCGGCTTAGATCAGCCCCTGAACACTGCAGCTTTCTTT.

In regard to this clonotype: At one end the junction does not follow the germline gene, possibly because of a read error. The rearrangement uses TRBV28 and TRBJ1-2, with D possibly being TRBD1 (5 bases). Germline lookup yields CDR1 MDHEN and CDR2 SYDVKM. The CDR3 extends over 15 amino acids. The CDR3 nucleotides are TGTGCCAGCAGTCTCCCTTCACAGGAGAACTATGGGTACACCTTC. Encoded protein: CASSLPSQENYGYTF.

This clonotype was seen at least ten times. This rearrangement joins TRBV12-3 or TRBV12-4 to TRBJ2-1; 8 nucleotides line up with TRBD1. With V trimmed by 5 bases and J by 6 bases, 9 bases remained unmatched. This CDR3 contains 15 residues. CDR3 DNA sequence: TGTGCCAGCAGTGATAACAGGGGGAAGGGCAATGAGCAGTTCTTC. This codes for CASSDNRGKGNEQFF.

This clonotype came up a few times. The chain uses TRBV7-9 and TRBJ2-6, with 11 bases fitting TRBD2. The germline CDR1 and CDR2 sequences are SEHNR and FQNEAQ (reference sequence). Losses at the gene ends were 6 bases for V and 5 bases for J; bases not matched to a gene: 21. The CDR3 totals 21 residues. CDR3 DNA sequence: TGTGCCAGCAGTTTAAGTTCTACTAGCGGGGGTCTCGGGTCTCGGGCCAACGTCCTGACTTTC. The encoded protein is CASSLSSTSGGLGSRANVLTF.

Note on this clonotype: At one boundary the junction diverges from the germline segment, which might be a read error. In nucleotides, the CDR3 is TGCGCTAGCAGCCCAGACTCCGGGGGTGGGGCCAACATCCTGACTTTC. Protein: CASSPDSGGGANILTF. The rearrangement uses TRBV4-3 and TRBJ2-6; tentative D call: TRBD2 (6 bases). The CDR3 length is 16 residues. Germline V gives CDR1 LGHNA, CDR2 YSLEER.

The V gene is TRBV4-3, the J gene TRBJ1-3, with 8 bases fitting TRBD1. The CDR3 covers 14 residues. In germline, CDR1 is LGHNA, CDR2 YSLEER. V was pared by 6 bases and J by 9 bases, with 10 bases of the junction left unmatched. In nucleotides, the CDR3 is TGCGCCAGCAGTCACGTGGGACAGGACATCACCATATATTTT. This sequence encodes CASSHVGQDITIYF.

This clonotype has at least ten counts. Given a much more abundant clone one base away, this may be a read error. The gene calls are TRBV4-3 and TRBJ2-3; a weak D match, TRBD1 (6 bases). The CDR3 spans 14 residues. Trimming shortened V by 3 bases and J by 8 bases, and 15 bases separated the two germline ends. CDR1 LGHNA and CDR2 YSLEER come from the germline V gene. CDR3 region: CASSQGDTRGTQYF. The DNA of the CDR3 is TGCGCCAGCAGCCAGGGGGACACAAGGGGTACGCAGTATTTT.